One and the same sample provided the 26 T cell receptor beta chains below, sequenced in a study of blood T cell repertoires in COVID-19. This table comes from immunoSEQ multiplex PCR, and its TCRdb copy is limited to in-frame clones, with some not included. The repertoire has some 350,000 clones, around 87% of them found once; the top ten carry around 7%. The sequenced sample consisted of peripheral blood. The receptors come from a man between 18 and 29 years old with active or convalescent COVID-19.

The chain has TRBV30 and TRBJ2-4; 12 bases agree with TRBD2. Germline V gene sequence: CDR1 GTSNPN, CDR2 SVGIG (reference sequence). CDR3 length: 16 residues. Unmatched junction bases numbered 6, after V lost 5 bases and J lost 1 base. CDR3 residues: CAWGLAGWEAKNIQYF. The CDR3 DNA reads as TGTGCCTGGGGACTAGCGGGATGGGAGGCCAAAAACATTCAGTACTTC.

For the CDR3, the DNA is TGCGCCAGCAGCCCAAGACAGGGTATTCAGCCCCAGCATTTT. Protein sequence: CASSPRQGIQPQHF. The chain joins TRBV4-3 to TRBJ1-5; 7 bases are shared with TRBD1. V lost 4 bases to trimming and J lost 6 bases; unmatched junction nucleotides: 6. The CDR3 has 14 amino acids. Germline V gives CDR1 LGHNA, CDR2 YSLEER.

With regard to this clone: Other DNA sequences within the sample encode an identical CDR3. The J gene is TRBJ2-5, the V gene TRBV7-9; D gene unclear. The CDR3 loop spans 11 amino acids. Germline V CDR1 and CDR2: SEHNR, FQNEAQ (reference sequence). Trimming left V 4 bases short and J 3 bases short, with 3 bases between. This CDR3 is CASSSEETQYF. Here the CDR3 DNA reads TGTGCCAGCAGCTCCGAAGAGACCCAGTACTTC.

The gene calls are TRBV24-1 and TRBJ1-2; TRBD1 matches 10 bases. The CDR3 covers 13 residues. Germline assignment: CDR1 KGHDR and CDR2 SFDVKD. V dropped 9 bases and J dropped 4; count of bases not matched to a gene: 4. In DNA, the CDR3 is TGTGCCACCCAAGACAGGGGGCTCTATGGCTACACCTTC. It is translated as CATQDRGLYGYTF.

The chain employs TRBV27 and TRBJ1-1; unclear D gene. Deletions cut 5 bases from V and 1 base from J, with 14 bases between. CDR3 size: 15 residues. CDR1 and CDR2 from the germline V gene are MNHEY and SMNVEV (reference sequence). The CDR3 sequence: CASSPWALQNTEAFF. The CDR3 bases are TGTGCCAGCAGTCCTTGGGCATTACAGAACACTGAAGCTTTCTTT.

The sample holds a few counts of this clone. The rearrangement joins TRBV3-1 (or the pseudogene TRBV3-2) to TRBJ2-7; 11 bases align to TRBD2. CDR1 is LGHDT, CDR2 YNNKEL, per germline (reference sequence). This CDR3 comprises 16 residues. With 3 bases clipped from V and 6 bases from J, the junction kept 10 bases outside the gene matches. Here the CDR3 DNA reads TGTGCCAGCAGCCATGAGACTAGCGGGATCCTCTCCGAGCAGTACTTC. Its protein product is CASSHETSGILSEQYF.

This rearrangement joins TRBV7-8 to TRBJ1-4; TRBD1 matches 7 bases. The CDR3 has 15 amino acids. The V gene's germline CDR1 is SGHVS and CDR2 FQNEAQ. V lost 5 bases and J lost 3; bases outside the gene matches: 6. The chain's CDR3 is CASSLEGQSNEKLFF. The CDR3 DNA follows: TGTGCCAGCAGCCTAGAGGGACAGTCTAATGAAAAACTGTTTTTT.

The genes are TRBV5-1 and TRBJ2-1, with TRBD2 matching 7 bases. Trimming cost V 2 bases and J 3 bases; bases outside gene matches: 2. CDR1 is SGHRS, CDR2 YFSETQ, per germline. This CDR3 has 14 residues. CDR3 bases: TGCGCCAGCAGCTTTTGGACTAGCTACAATGAGCAGTTCTTC. Protein product: CASSFWTSYNEQFF.

The rearrangement uses TRBV18 and TRBJ1-3, with unresolved D. With 3 bases removed from V and 2 bases from J, the gap between germline ends came to 11 bases. This CDR3 spans 15 amino acids. The V gene's germline CDR1 is KGHSH and CDR2 LQKENI. CDR3 nucleotides: TGTGCCAGCTCACCTCAGGAAGCTGCTGGAAACACCATATATTTT. Protein: CASSPQEAAGNTIYF.

This clone appeared a few times. The J gene is TRBJ1-3, the V gene TRBV7-2; D is unresolved. This CDR3 is 14 amino acids long. V gave up 7 bases and J gave up 3 bases, with 13 bases separating them. Germline CDR1 is SGHTA and CDR2 is FQGNSA. Here the CDR3 reads CASTRSAGGNTIYF. The CDR3, as DNA: TGTGCCAGCACCCGGTCTGCGGGTGGAAACACCATATATTTT.

The chain couples TRBV18 to TRBJ2-7, with no clear D. V gave up 4 bases and J gave up 3 bases, with 13 bases separating them. This CDR3 region has 14 residues. Germline assignment: CDR1 KGHSH and CDR2 LQKENI. CDR3 in amino acids: CASSRLGGFYEQYF. CDR3 coding DNA: TGTGCCAGCTCACGACTCGGTGGTTTCTACGAGCAGTACTTC.

This clone was counted a few times. This chain links TRBV7-8 with TRBJ2-1, with 9 bases lining up with TRBD1. V shed 3 bases and J 5 bases; nucleotides not matched to a gene: 5. Germline V lookup: CDR1 SGHVS, CDR2 FQNEAQ. This CDR3 has 15 amino acids. The chain's CDR3 is CASSFRDRENNEQFF. Written as DNA, the CDR3 is TGTGCCAGCAGCTTCCGGGACAGGGAGAACAATGAGCAGTTCTTC.

The chain employs TRBV5-1 and TRBJ2-7, with 10 bases identical to TRBD1. Losses at the gene ends were 4 bases for V and 5 bases for J; bases not matched to a gene: 6. In germline, CDR1 is SGHRS, CDR2 YFSETQ. The CDR3 contains 14 residues. The CDR3 bases are TGCGCCAGCAGCCCCTGGACAGGGGGAAACGAGCAGTACTTC. Its translation: CASSPWTGGNEQYF.

The rearrangement joins TRBV4-3 to TRBJ2-7; D possibly corresponds to TRBD1 (6 bases). The CDR3 spans 18 residues. From germline, CDR1 is LGHNA and CDR2 YSLEER. V was clipped by 0 bases and J by 2 bases, with 20 bases between them. CDR3 region: CASSQEDGHRDIPYEQYF. The CDR3 DNA reads as TGCGCCAGCAGCCAAGAAGACGGACACCGGGACATCCCCTACGAGCAGTACTTC.

This clone was detected once. The rearrangement links TRBV2 to TRBJ2-5, with 8 bases that match TRBD1. Germline loops: CDR1 SNHLY, CDR2 FYNNEI. Trimming took 6 bases from V and 5 from J; bases not matched to a gene: 8. CDR3 length: 14 residues. The CDR3, as DNA: TGTGCCAGCAGGTTACAGACAGGGGTTGAGACCCAGTACTTC. It yields the protein CASRLQTGVETQYF. Full variable domain (rest looked up from reference TRBV2 and TRBJ2-5): EPEVTQTPSHQVTQMGQEVILRCVPISNHLYFYWYRQILGQKVEFLVSFYNNEISEKSEIFDDQFSVERPDGSNFTLKIRSTKLEDSAMYFCASRLQTGVETQYFGPGTRLLVL.

The chain is built from TRBV7-9 and TRBJ2-1; the D gene is possibly TRBD1 (6 bases). This CDR3 contains 14 residues. The germline CDR1 and CDR2 sequences are SEHNR and FQNEAQ (reference sequence). Trimming took 2 bases from V and 2 from J, leaving 7 bases between them. CDR3 DNA sequence: TGTGCCAGCAGCTTAACAGGGCCCTACAATGAGCAGTTCTTC. Its protein product is CASSLTGPYNEQFF.

This chain connects TRBV19 to TRBJ1-1, with D maybe TRBD1 (5 bases). Looked up from germline, CDR1 is LNHDA and CDR2 is SQIVND (reference sequence). The CDR3 is made up of 15 amino acids. The V and J ends lost 4 bases and 1 base respectively, with 13 bases between them. The DNA for the CDR3 is TGTGCCAGTAGTACCCGACTGACAGAGAACACTGAAGCTTTCTTT. It encodes CASSTRLTENTEAFF.

The chain combines TRBV6-2 or TRBV6-3 with TRBJ1-2; D ambiguous. The length of the CDR3 is 13 residues. Trimming pared 2 bases from V and 4 bases from J, leaving 8 bases between. CDR1 and CDR2 from the germline V gene are MNHEY and SVGEGT. The CDR3 is CASSYDNRYGYTF. The DNA of the CDR3 is TGTGCCAGCAGTTACGACAACCGCTATGGCTACACCTTC.

J is TRBJ1-6 and V is TRBV3-1 (or the pseudogene TRBV3-2), with D uncertain. There are 15 residues in the CDR3. Germline CDR1 is LGHDT and CDR2 is YNNKEL (reference sequence). V lost 1 base and J 6 bases, leaving 10 bases between the germline ends. The CDR3 is CASSQGHTFNSPLHF. CDR3 DNA sequence: TGTGCCAGCAGCCAAGGCCACACCTTTAATTCACCCCTCCACTTT.

The chain employs TRBV4-1 and TRBJ2-3, with 8 bases aligning to TRBD1. The CDR3 has 16 amino acids. Germline CDR1 and CDR2: MGHRA and YSYEKL. J was trimmed by 5 bases and V by 7 bases; bases with no gene match: 14. DNA for the CDR3: TGCGCCAGCACGAGGAATTCCCGGACAGGGATAGATACGCAGTATTTT. This sequence encodes CASTRNSRTGIDTQYF.

The chain combines TRBV5-8 with TRBJ2-7; D is perhaps TRBD1 (5 bases). This CDR3 has 14 residues. CDR1 and CDR2 (germline): SGHTS, YDEGEE. Trimming took off 3 bases at V and 6 bases at J, with 16 bases between the two ends. The CDR3 here is CASSSGRALGEQYF. CDR3 in DNA: TGTGCCAGCAGCTCTGGCAGGGCCCTAGGCGAGCAGTACTTC. The full variable domain, with the rest looked up from reference TRBV5-8 and TRBJ2-7, is EAGVTQSPTHLIKTRGQQATLRCSPISGHTSVYWYQQALGLGLQFLLWYDEGEERNRGNFPPRFSGRQFPNYSSELNVNALELEDSALYLCASSSGRALGEQYFGPGTRLTVT.

This chain joins TRBV6-4 and TRBJ2-3; D possibly corresponds to TRBD2 (5 bases). The CDR3 contains 15 residues. Trimming stripped 4 bases from V and 0 bases from J, with 11 bases between. Germline V CDR1 and CDR2: MRHNA, SNTAGT. The CDR3 DNA follows: TGTGCCAGCAGTGTTAATGGCGGGAGCACAGATACGCAGTATTTT. It yields the protein CASSVNGGSTDTQYF.

This clone has only one observation. Other DNA sequences within the sample encode an identical CDR3. This rearrangement joins TRBV4-1 to TRBJ1-4; possible D gene TRBD1, 5 bases. CDR1 is MGHRA and CDR2 is YSYEKL in the germline V gene. The CDR3 extends over 15 amino acids. V shed 0 bases and J shed 8 bases, with 13 bases lying between them. The CDR3 loop reads CASSQDRGLSEKLFF. CDR3 DNA: TGCGCCAGCAGCCAAGATAGGGGTTTGTCGGAAAAACTGTTTTTT.

The V call is TRBV6-5, the J call TRBJ2-7; possible D gene TRBD2, 5 bases. V was trimmed by 8 bases and J by 6 bases, leaving 17 bases between them. The CDR3 covers 13 residues. Germline V lookup: CDR1 MNHEY, CDR2 SVGAGI. The CDR3 loop reads CASGFREGFEQYF. The CDR3, as DNA: TGTGCCAGCGGTTTTCGGGAAGGCTTCGAGCAGTACTTC.

The chain has TRBV19 and TRBJ2-2; 9 bases line up with TRBD1. Germline V gene lookup returns CDR1 LNHDA and CDR2 SQIVND (reference sequence). After removal of 5 bases from V and 3 bases from J, the junction contained 7 bases not matched to a gene. The CDR3 spans 16 residues. The CDR3 sequence: CASSLTGGKYTGELFF. In nucleotides, the CDR3 is TGTGCCAGTAGTTTGACAGGGGGAAAGTACACCGGGGAGCTGTTTTTT.

This clone was counted a single time. Written as DNA, the CDR3 is TGTGCCAGCAGCTTACGGGACTCTAACATTCAGTACTTC. Its translation is CASSLRDSNIQYF. The chain joins TRBV7-3 to TRBJ2-4; weak D call: TRBD2 (6 bases). Trimming pared 2 bases from V and 7 bases from J, leaving 9 bases between. This CDR3 comprises 13 residues. The germline gives CDR1 SGHTA, CDR2 FQGTGA. The full variable domain, in which reference TRBV7-3 and TRBJ2-4 provide the parts outside the CDR3, is GAGVSQTPSNKVTEKGKYVELRCDPISGHTALYWYRQSLGQGPEFLIYFQGTGAADDSGLPNDRFFAVRPEGSVSTLKIQRTERGDSAVYLCASSLRDSNIQYFGAGTRLSVL.